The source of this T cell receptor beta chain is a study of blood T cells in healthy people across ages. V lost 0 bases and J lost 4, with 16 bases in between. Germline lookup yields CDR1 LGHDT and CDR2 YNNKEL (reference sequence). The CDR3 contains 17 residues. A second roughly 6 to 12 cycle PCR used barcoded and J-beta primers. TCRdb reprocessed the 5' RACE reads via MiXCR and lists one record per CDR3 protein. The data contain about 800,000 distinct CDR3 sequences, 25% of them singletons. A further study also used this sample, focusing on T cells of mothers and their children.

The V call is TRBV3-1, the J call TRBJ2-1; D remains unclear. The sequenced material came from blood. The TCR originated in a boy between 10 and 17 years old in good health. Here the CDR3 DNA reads TGTGCCAGCAGCCAAGATCACTCACGAACGACTTACAATGAGCAGTTCTTC. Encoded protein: CASSQDHSRTTYNEQFF.